Listed below are T cell receptor beta chains from one sample, sequenced in a study of blood T cell repertoires in COVID-19. The data were produced by immunoSEQ multiplex PCR, yet TCRdb's version contains in-frame clones alone and is incomplete. The sample has about 250,000 clones, 80% to 90% seen once. The sample was PBMCs or T cells enriched from blood (not recorded which). Source of these receptors: a woman aged 30 to 39 who had recovered from COVID-19. CDR3s include the opening cysteine and the closing phenylalanine or tryptophan. The D gene is left open where the match is weak. Part of the rows lack a size; the others show once, few, many or a class for expanded clones.

few	TRBV27	TRBJ1-1	TRBD1	CASSDDREMNTEAFF	TGTGCCAGTAGCGACGACAGGGAGATGAACACTGAAGCTTTCTTT
NA	TRBV6-5	TRBJ1-2	TRBD1	CASSKDRGYGYTF	TGTGCCAGCAGCAAGGACAGGGGTTATGGCTACACCTTC
NA	TRBV3-1/TRBV3-2	TRBJ1-1	NA	CASSQERGVSGTEAFF	TGTGCCAGCAGCCAAGAACGGGGTGTTTCAGGCACTGAAGCTTTCTTT
NA	TRBV5-1	TRBJ2-5	TRBD1	CASSDPGQGETQYF	TGCGCCAGCTCAGATCCGGGACAGGGGGAGACCCAGTACTTC
NA	TRBV18	TRBJ1-5	TRBD1	CASSGQGNQPQHF	TGTGCCAGCTCGGGACAGGGTAATCAGCCCCAGCATTTT
NA	TRBV5-8	TRBJ2-1	TRBD2	CASLLGTSGRAYNEQFF	TGTGCCAGCCTCCTGGGGACTAGCGGGAGGGCCTACAATGAGCAGTTCTTC
NA	TRBV28	TRBJ2-5	NA	CASSFGPGETQYF	TGTGCCAGCAGTTTTGGTCCCGGAGAGACCCAGTACTTC
NA	TRBV6-1	TRBJ1-4	NA	CASSASRGKEKLFF	TGTGCCAGCAGTGCCTCGCGCGGGAAGGAAAAACTGTTTTTT
NA	TRBV19	TRBJ2-2	NA	CASSKLNGELFF	TGTGCCAGTAGTAAACTAAACGGGGAGCTGTTTTTT
NA	TRBV12-3/TRBV12-4	TRBJ2-7	TRBD2	CASRGLPSYEQYF	TGTGCCAGCAGGGGACTACCTTCCTACGAGCAGTACTTC
NA	TRBV12-3/TRBV12-4	TRBJ2-7	NA	CASSLGQKGEQYF	TGTGCCAGCAGCCTCGGACAGAAGGGCGAGCAGTACTTC
once	TRBV7-9	TRBJ1-1	NA	CASSLRDTEAFF	TGTGCCAGCAGCTTGAGGGACACTGAAGCTTTCTTT
NA	TRBV10-3	TRBJ2-3	NA	CAISESGVADTQYF	TGTGCCATCAGTGAGTCAGGGGTTGCAGATACGCAGTATTTT
NA	TRBV5-1	TRBJ2-7	NA	CASSPGGTSQYEQYF	TGCGCCAGCAGCCCCGGGGGAACCTCCCAATACGAGCAGTACTTC
NA	TRBV28	TRBJ1-4	NA	CASSYRGGENEKLFF	TGTGCCAGCAGTTATCGGGGTGGAGAAAATGAAAAACTGTTTTTT
NA	TRBV2	TRBJ1-1	TRBD1	CASRKEGQGNTEAFF	TGTGCCAGCAGAAAAGAAGGACAGGGGAACACTGAAGCTTTCTTT
NA	TRBV7-2	TRBJ2-7	NA	CASSFVRGREQYF	TGTGCCAGCAGCTTCGTTCGGGGTCGCGAGCAGTACTTC
NA	TRBV7-8	TRBJ1-2	NA	CASSLRGGWNYGYTF	TGTGCCAGCAGCTTAAGGGGGGGCTGGAACTATGGCTACACCTTC
NA	TRBV25-1	TRBJ2-7	TRBD2	CASSEGGGQTYEQYF	TGTGCCAGCAGTGAAGGCGGGGGGCAAACCTACGAGCAGTACTTC
NA	TRBV6-1	TRBJ1-5	NA	CASSEGQWGLQAQHF	TGTGCCAGCAGTGAGGGTCAGTGGGGCCTTCAGGCCCAGCATTTT
once	TRBV27	TRBJ2-7	NA	CASRQIGVGEQYF	TGTGCCAGCAGACAAATAGGGGTGGGCGAGCAGTACTTC
NA	TRBV24-1	TRBJ2-7	TRBD1	CATSPGTGSYEQYF	TGTGCCACCTCCCCCGGGACAGGGTCCTACGAGCAGTACTTC
NA	TRBV19	TRBJ1-4	NA	CASSGGGHEKLFF	TGTGCCAGTAGTGGGGGGGGCCATGAAAAACTGTTTTTT
NA	TRBV7-8	TRBJ1-2	NA	CASSLLDTQYYGYTF	TGTGCCAGCAGCTTACTGGACACTCAATACTATGGCTACACCTTC
NA	TRBV5-1	TRBJ1-1	NA	CASSSIRVMNTEAFF	TGCGCCAGCAGCTCAATTCGGGTAATGAACACTGAAGCTTTCTTT
NA	TRBV6-5	TRBJ1-1	NA	CASGRQGFTEAFF	TGTGCCAGCGGACGCCAGGGGTTCACTGAAGCTTTCTTT
NA	TRBV12-3/TRBV12-4	TRBJ2-1	NA	CASSQYNEQFF	TGTGCCAGCAGCCAGTACAATGAGCAGTTCTTC
NA	TRBV5-1	TRBJ2-7	TRBD1	CASSLETLQGAGYEQYF	TGCGCCAGCAGCTTGGAGACCTTGCAGGGGGCTGGCTACGAGCAGTACTTC
NA	TRBV9	TRBJ2-2	TRBD1	CASSYDRGHRTGELFF	TGTGCCAGCAGCTATGACAGGGGACATCGCACCGGGGAGCTGTTTTTT
once	TRBV28	TRBJ1-1	TRBD1	CASSLPQDREWGTEAFF	TGTGCCAGCAGTTTACCCCAGGACAGGGAGTGGGGCACTGAAGCTTTCTTT
NA	TRBV19	TRBJ2-2	NA	CASSIGTSTGELFF	TGTGCCAGTAGTATTGGGACAAGCACCGGGGAGCTGTTTTTT
NA	TRBV28	TRBJ1-5	NA	CASSFWAGLSNQPQHF	TGTGCCAGCAGTTTCTGGGCAGGTCTTAGCAATCAGCCCCAGCATTTT
few	TRBV19	TRBJ2-6	NA	CASRSAEMTGANVLTF	TGTGCCAGTAGATCGGCGGAGATGACTGGGGCCAACGTCCTGACTTTC
NA	TRBV6-5	TRBJ2-7	NA	CASSYSGAGYGYEQYF	TGTGCCAGCAGTTACTCGGGAGCCGGGTACGGCTACGAGCAGTACTTC
NA	TRBV24-1	TRBJ2-3	TRBD2	CATSDFSGGNADTQYF	TGTGCCACCAGTGATTTTAGCGGGGGGAACGCAGATACGCAGTATTTT
once	TRBV27	TRBJ1-5	NA	CASSSRTGYSNQPQHF	TGTGCCAGCAGTTCCCGTACAGGATATAGCAATCAGCCCCAGCATTTT
once	TRBV12-3/TRBV12-4	TRBJ1-2	TRBD1	CASGQGGSFGYTF	TGTGCCAGCGGACAGGGTGGTAGTTTTGGCTACACCTTC
NA	TRBV2	TRBJ1-1	NA	CASRQQALNTEAFF	TGTGCCAGCAGACAACAGGCCCTGAACACTGAAGCTTTCTTT
NA	TRBV5-1	TRBJ2-3	NA	CASSLVPGSFADTQYF	TGCGCCAGCAGTTTGGTACCCGGGAGTTTCGCAGATACGCAGTATTTT
NA	TRBV9	TRBJ2-7	TRBD1	CASSVGAGGGEQYF	TGTGCCAGCAGCGTAGGGGCAGGGGGCGGCGAGCAGTACTTC
once	TRBV23-1	TRBJ2-5	NA	CASSHQGRGETQYF	TGCGCCAGCAGTCATCAAGGTAGGGGGGAGACCCAGTACTTC
NA	TRBV28	TRBJ1-3	NA	CASTEVRSGNTIYF	TGTGCCAGCACTGAGGTCCGCTCTGGAAACACCATATATTTT